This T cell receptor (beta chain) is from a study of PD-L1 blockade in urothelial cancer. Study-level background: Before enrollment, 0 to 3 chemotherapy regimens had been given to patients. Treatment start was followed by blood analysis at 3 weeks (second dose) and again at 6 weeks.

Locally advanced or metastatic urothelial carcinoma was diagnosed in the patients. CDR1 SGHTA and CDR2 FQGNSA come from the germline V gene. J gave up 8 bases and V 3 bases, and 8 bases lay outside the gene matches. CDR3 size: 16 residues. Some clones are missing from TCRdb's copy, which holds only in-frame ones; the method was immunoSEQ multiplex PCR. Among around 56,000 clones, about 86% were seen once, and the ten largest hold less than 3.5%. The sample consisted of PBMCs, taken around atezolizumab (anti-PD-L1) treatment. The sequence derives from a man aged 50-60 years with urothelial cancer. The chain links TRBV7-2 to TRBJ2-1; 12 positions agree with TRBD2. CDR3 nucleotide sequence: TGTGCCAGCAGCTTCCCGACTAGCGGGAGTAGAGATGAGCAGTTCTTC. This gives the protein CASSFPTSGSRDEQFF.